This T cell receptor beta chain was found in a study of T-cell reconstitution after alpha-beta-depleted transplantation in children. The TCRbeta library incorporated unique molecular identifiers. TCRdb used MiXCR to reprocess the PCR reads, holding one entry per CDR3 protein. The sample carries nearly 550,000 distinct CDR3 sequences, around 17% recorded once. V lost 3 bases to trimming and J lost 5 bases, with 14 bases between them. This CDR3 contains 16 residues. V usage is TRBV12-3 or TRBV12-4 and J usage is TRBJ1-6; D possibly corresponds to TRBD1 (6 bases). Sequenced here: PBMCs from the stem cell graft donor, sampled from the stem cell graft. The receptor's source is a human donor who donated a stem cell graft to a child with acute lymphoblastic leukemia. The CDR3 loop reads CASSLSDRIHNSPLHF. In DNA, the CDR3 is TGTGCCAGCAGTTTGTCGGACAGAATACATAATTCACCCCTCCACTTT.